This record looks at one T cell receptor beta chain sequence and its context. The sample belongs to a study of blood T cell repertoires in COVID-19. Study overall: COVID-19 samples, acute and convalescent, were from the United States, Italy and Spain. Sources were T cells, B-cell-depleted T cells, or PBMCs; the material itself was cDNA or gDNA.

Study processing details: It was from reference gene primer amplification that nucleated cell counts were estimated. Sequencing was performed with immunoSEQ multiplex PCR; in TCRdb, only in-frame clones are kept and a portion is missing. V and J calls and clone size are given by that table; D and trimming were obtained from the DNA. The sample lists roughly 130,000 clones; approximately 90% were seen once. This CDR3 spans 17 amino acids. This TCR was sampled from a man aged 35-49 years with acute or convalescent COVID-19. The sample consisted of peripheral blood. The rearrangement joins TRBV21-1 to TRBJ2-3; the table's D call of TRBD2 was not tested on the DNA. TRBV21-1 constitutes a pseudogene. Written as DNA, the CDR3 is TGTGCCAGCAGCAAAGCCGCCCGGGAATCCCGCACAGATACGCAGTATTTT. Its protein product is CASSKAARESRTDTQYF.